This TCR beta chain was identified in a study of CD8 T cells in Susac syndrome. CDR3 length: 13 residues. The V gene lost 4 bases and the J gene lost 0 bases, with 8 bases spanning the gap. Germline lookup yields CDR1 SGHRS and CDR2 YFSETQ. CD8+ and CD4+ T cells from blood underwent TCR beta sequencing. Negative isolation yielded CD4+ and CD8+ T cells, and FACS enriched TEMRA cells. Random hexamers were used to reverse transcribe the RNA input (0.5 to 1 ug). Amplification of TCR beta CDR3 used immunoSEQ multiplex PCR across 54 Vbeta and 13 Jbeta. TCRdb re-analysed the immunoSEQ multiplex PCR reads in MiXCR, keeping a single row per CDR3 protein. In the table there are about 430,000 distinct CDR3 sequences, approximately 85% of which are singletons.

The sample taken for sequencing was CD8+ T cells from PBMCs. The genes are TRBV5-1 and TRBJ2-7; weak D call: TRBD1 (6 bases). This TCR came from a human donor with multiple sclerosis. The CDR3 sequence is CASSKGGSYEQYF. The CDR3 DNA follows: TGCGCCAGCAGCAAAGGGGGCTCCTACGAGCAGTACTTC.